This TCR beta chain was sequenced for a study of radiotherapy plus CTLA-4 blockade in lung cancer (dated by TCRdb to 2016 to 2019). Some background on the complete study: Among enrolled patients, 15% to 20% had an objective response and 30% to 40% reached disease control. General conclusions and limits of the study: After treatment with radiotherapy and ipilimumab, TCR clones that originated in tumors expanded in peripheral blood. The strongest predictors of response, as reported, were early dynamic changes in blood T cell clones along with a rise in serum interferon-beta after radiation.

The study tested focal radiation therapy combined with CTLA-4 blockade (ipilimumab) in patients with chemo-refractory metastatic non-small-cell lung cancer. CDR1 and CDR2, looked up from the germline V gene, are SGDLS and YYNGEE. Trimming removed 0 bases from V and 1 base from J, leaving 10 bases between the germline ends. The CDR3 contains 15 residues, cysteine and phenylalanine counted. Just the 45-base CDR3 DNA is kept, in frame starting at base 1. Regarding this clone: Its target antigen remains unknown. Per-base quality was not reported, and no clone a single base away is much larger than it.

To prepare the library, the immunoSEQ multiplex PCR assay was applied. Sourced from immuneACCESS, this table was stored by TCRdb with only in-frame sequences that have V and J called. A share of the clones is absent; for the studies checked, an unresolved V gene accounts for under half, and the remainder has no known explanation. Within this sample are about 28,000 clones, with 79% of them counted one time only. The top ten constitute roughly a sixth of the sample. Sequenced here: peripheral blood, sampled from a patient treated with radiotherapy plus ipilimumab. This sequence uses TRBV9 and TRBJ2-5, and possibly TRBD2, on 5 matching bases. The source of this sequence is a human donor with non-small cell lung cancer that progressed on radiotherapy plus ipilimumab. The CDR3 protein is CASSVGGGSQETQYF. The DNA sequence is given as TGTGCCAGCAGCGTAGGAGGAGGCAGCCAAGAGACCCAGTACTTC.